This T cell receptor (beta chain) is drawn from a study of CD8 T cells in Susac syndrome. The TEMRA cells underwent FACS enrichment, while the CD8+ and CD4+ T cells underwent negative isolation. General study results and limits: As acknowledged by the study, its TCR sequencing and HLA analysis included a relatively small number of individuals.

CDR1 is LNHDA, CDR2 SQIVND, per germline (reference sequence). This CDR3 contains 16 residues. Trimming cost V 3 bases and J 1 base, with 16 bases left between them. To note about this clonotype: What it binds is not known.

RNA amounts of roughly 0.45 to 1 ug underwent reverse transcription with random hexamers. immunoSEQ multiplex PCR amplified TCR beta CDR3 across 54 Vbeta, 13 Jbeta. TCRdb reprocessed the immunoSEQ multiplex PCR reads with MiXCR, giving one entry per CDR3 protein. The data show about 200,000 distinct CDR3 sequences, about 94% seen once. The chain couples TRBV19 to TRBJ2-7; D possibly corresponds to TRBD2 (6 bases). The TCR sequence derives from a human donor with multiple sclerosis. Sequencing input: CD8+ T cells from PBMCs. The CDR3 region is CASSITLGLQSYEQYF. Written as DNA, the CDR3 is TGTGCCAGTAGTATTACTTTGGGACTCCAATCCTACGAGCAGTACTTC.